This T cell receptor beta chain was profiled in a study of post-analysis software for immune sequencing data (dated by TCRdb to between 2014 and 2016). The study in broad terms: Relapsing-remitting, secondary progressive and progressive-relapsing multiple sclerosis were recorded as disease courses, and subtype annotation was lacking for some patients. The multiple sclerosis patient repertoires were compared with 10 or so previously published healthy control repertoires from donors aged about 6 to 26 years. A subset of samples was prepared in parallel using single-end sample barcoding, then pooled and co-amplified after Illumina adapter ligation.

Libraries were constructed by PCR. Sequencing was performed on an Illumina HiSeq 2500. Unique molecular identifiers were incorporated into TCR beta cDNA libraries to reduce PCR and sequencing biases. About 500,000 cDNA molecules were obtained for every 1 to 10 million input T cells, so each molecule roughly corresponded to one T cell. The patient libraries were prepared and sequenced using the same protocol as the earlier healthy control dataset. Within a given batch, samples were prepared together, multiplexed and sequenced on the same HiSeq lane. In the paper's pipeline: MIGEC handled the raw barcoded reads, throwing out single-read molecular identifier groups before consensus assembly and CDR3 extraction. VDJtools was used for post-analysis of the clonotype tables, with diversity normalized by down-sampling every dataset to the smallest sample size. In repertoire overlap clustering, CDR3 amino acid sequences, but not nucleotide sequences, were matched to correct batch-related cross-sample contamination. The public reads were reanalyzed by TCRdb: fastp trimming at Q25, MiXCR alignment, in-frame beta chains only. Each CDR3 protein gets just one entry, which takes the most common genes and DNA from the rows behind it. The V and J calls reflect TCRdb's pipeline rather than the authors' work. For this sample there are 350,000 to 500,000 distinct CDR3 sequences; roughly 40% appear just once. The ten largest clones capture around 8% of the sample.

The germline V gene (reference sequence) gives CDR1 as SEHNR and CDR2 as FQNEAQ. CDR3 length: 14 amino acids, cysteine to phenylalanine. Only the CDR3 region is kept as DNA, spanning 42 bases read in frame from base 1. V has 4 bases trimmed and J has 3 bases trimmed; junction bases matching no gene number 3. This clonotype was detected only a few times. This clone's antigen is unknown. Base qualities are not recorded, but no much larger clone differs from it by a single base. To demonstrate the VDJtools post-analysis software, TCR beta repertoires were profiled from the peripheral blood of about a dozen young patients with multiple sclerosis. The multiple sclerosis patients were children and adolescents ranging in age from roughly 6 to 15 years. Paper-wide results and their limitations: Significantly lower normalized Chao1 diversity was found in multiple sclerosis patients than in controls, suggesting substantial peripheral T-cell clonal expansion. Patients showed significantly higher frequencies than controls for roughly five TRBV segments, among them TRBV5-6, TRBV5-1 and TRBV20-1. Strong co-clustering of samples prepared in the same batch was shown by direct clustering with F measure, prompting a batch-effect correction. The control group was slightly older than the multiple sclerosis patient group.

The material sequenced was blood. The V and J segments used are TRBV7-9 and TRBJ1-1; TRBD1 aligns with 9 central bases. The clonotype was recovered from a girl aged 2 to 10 with multiple sclerosis. The CDR3: CASSSGQGYTEAFF. The bases read TGTGCCAGCAGCTCAGGACAGGGGTACACTGAAGCTTTCTTT.